This T cell receptor beta chain came from a study of cytomegalovirus exposure and HLA in healthy donors. Study results and caveats: Within an earlier analysis, most TCR beta V segments proved productive either about 90% or about 30% of the time. Overall, around 160 TCR beta chains were annotated as cytomegalovirus-associated. Exclusion applied to some V segments, including TRBV6-2 and TRBV6-3, as they were indistinguishable.

The primer mix had 60 Vbeta and 13 Jbeta primers. Assay: immunoSEQ multiplex PCR; the TCRdb copy retains only in-frame clones and omits some. In the table there are about 120,000 clones, over 60% of which are singletons. The V and J ends lost 5 bases and 5 bases respectively, with 12 bases between them. This CDR3 spans 13 amino acids. Germline V gives CDR1 SGHVS, CDR2 FQNEAQ. A word on this clone: The target antigen is unknown.

The receptor was derived from a woman aged 40 to 50 in good health and CMV-seropositive. Sample: PBMCs. The V gene is TRBV7-8, the J gene TRBJ2-5; maybe TRBD2 (6 bases). The DNA for the CDR3 is TGTGCCAGCAGCCCCGTGGGGGGTGAGACCCAGTACTTC. This sequence encodes CASSPVGGETQYF.